These T cell receptor beta chains were read from a single sample in a study of human T cells and chemical hapten exposure. TCRdb called the RACE reads again in MiXCR, with one record for every CDR3 protein. This sample carries 87,000 or so distinct CDR3 sequences, 9.6% of them seen once, and the ten largest clones take roughly 4%. Specimen: whole blood, collected in connection with sensitization to the hapten diphenylcyclopropenone (DPC). The receptors derive from a woman aged 40 to 49 with alopecia areata. Some clones in this sample may be carry-over from other donors' samples. Both conserved end residues are part of each CDR3. D genes are given only for firm matches. A clone size is listed for some rows: how often the clone was seen (once, few, many), or a class if it is expanded.

d_call j_call clone_size v_call cdr3_aa cdr3_nt
TRBD1 TRBJ2-1 NA TRBV27 CASRNARDRNIQFF TGTGCCAGCAGGAACGCCCGGGACAGAAACATTCAGTTCTTC
NA TRBJ1-1 many TRBV6-5 CASSYLSGRGWTEAFF TGTGCCAGCAGTTACCTTTCCGGGAGGGGGTGGACTGAAGCTTTCTTT
TRBD2 TRBJ2-5 NA TRBV3-1 CASSSGLAGETQYF TGTGCCAGCAGCAGCGGACTAGCTGGGGAGACCCAGTACTTC
TRBD2 TRBJ2-1 many TRBV4-3 CASSQDPTGGSYNEQFF TGCGCCAGCAGCCAAGATCCCACGGGGGGCTCCTACAATGAGCAGTTCTTC
TRBD1 TRBJ2-1 NA TRBV10-3 CAISSPQGFSYNEQFF TGTGCCATCTCCAGCCCACAGGGGTTCTCCTACAATGAGCAGTTCTTC
NA TRBJ1-5 NA TRBV28 CAGRGHGFQPQHF TGTGCCGGGAGGGGTCACGGGTTCCAGCCCCAGCATTTT
TRBD2 TRBJ2-3 few TRBV28 CASSGTRGGGAFSTDTQYF TGTGCCAGCAGCGGAACACGCGGGGGGGGAGCTTTTAGCACAGATACGCAGTATTTT
NA TRBJ1-1 few TRBV5-1 CASSLVGRVNTEAFF TGCGCCAGCAGCTTGGTGGGCAGGGTGAACACTGAAGCTTTCTTT
NA TRBJ1-2 many TRBV9 CASSERASDYGYTF TGTGCCAGCAGCGAGAGGGCGTCCGACTATGGCTACACCTTC
NA TRBJ1-5 NA TRBV12-3/TRBV12-4 CASSLGGGRQPQHF TGTGCCAGCAGTTTAGGGGGAGGGCGGCAGCCCCAGCATTTT
NA TRBJ2-7 few TRBV6-5 CATGDVFSYEQYF TGTGCCACCGGGGACGTCTTCTCCTACGAGCAGTACTTC
NA TRBJ2-1 NA TRBV2 CARHRGNEQFF TGTGCCAGGCACCGGGGGAATGAGCAGTTCTTC
NA TRBJ2-7 many TRBV28 CASSLMGGHGEQYF TGTGCCAGCAGTTTAATGGGGGGCCATGGCGAGCAGTACTTC
NA TRBJ1-3 NA TRBV7-2 CASTPWMRGSGNTIYF TGTGCCAGCACCCCGTGGATGAGGGGCTCTGGAAACACCATATATTTT
NA TRBJ1-2 NA TRBV28 CASSRRGNYGYTF TGTGCCAGCTCGAGGAGGGGAAACTATGGCTACACCTTC
NA TRBJ2-1 few TRBV5-5 CASSLGSVEQFF TGTGCCAGCAGCTTGGGGAGCGTAGAGCAGTTCTTC
NA TRBJ1-2 NA TRBV11-2 CASSVSPERYTF TGTGCCAGCAGCGTCTCCCCCGAGAGGTACACCTTC
NA TRBJ1-2 many TRBV20-1 CSARKARGNYGYTF TGCAGTGCTAGAAAGGCTCGAGGCAACTATGGCTACACCTTC
NA TRBJ1-2 NA TRBV6-5 CASSPSGQGNNGYTF TGTGCCAGCAGCCCCTCGGGGCAGGGGAACAATGGCTACACCTTC
TRBD1 TRBJ1-3 few TRBV7-9 CASSLITGGISGNTIYF TGTGCCAGCAGCCTAATAACAGGGGGAATCTCTGGAAACACCATATATTTT
NA TRBJ1-1 many TRBV5-5 CASSKGVRKNTEAFF TGTGCCAGCAGCAAAGGCGTACGTAAGAACACTGAAGCTTTCTTT
TRBD2 TRBJ2-5 many TRBV6-5 CASRPSGGQETQYF TGTGCCAGCAGACCTAGCGGGGGGCAAGAGACCCAGTACTTC
TRBD2 TRBJ2-3 NA TRBV30 CAWTVRLAGGTDTQYF TGTGCCTGGACCGTACGGCTAGCGGGGGGAACAGATACGCAGTATTTT
TRBD2 TRBJ2-1 many TRBV11-2 CASSLIPSGGAAYNEQFF TGTGCCAGCAGCTTAATCCCTAGCGGGGGCGCAGCCTACAATGAGCAGTTCTTC
TRBD2 TRBJ2-5 few TRBV6-5 CASSYGLAGLQETQYF TGTGCCAGCAGTTACGGACTAGCGGGGCTCCAAGAGACCCAGTACTTC
TRBD2 TRBJ2-1 many TRBV24-1 CATSESGLAGYNEQFF TGTGCCACCAGTGAATCGGGACTAGCGGGGTACAATGAGCAGTTCTTC
NA TRBJ1-1 NA TRBV6-2/TRBV6-3 CASSSPPGPLRAFF TGTGCCAGCAGTTCTCCCCCGGGCCCCCTACGAGCTTTCTTT
TRBD2 TRBJ2-1 NA TRBV10-2 CASSESGRGTIKSSYNEQFF TGCGCCAGCAGTGAGTCGGGACGCGGGACTATCAAAAGCTCCTACAATGAGCAGTTCTTC
NA TRBJ2-5 NA TRBV20-1 CSASHRVIGETQYF TGCAGTGCTAGTCACCGGGTCATAGGGGAGACCCAGTACTTC
TRBD1 TRBJ2-1 many TRBV4-2 CASSRGQGNNEQFF TGTGCCAGCAGCCGGGGACAGGGTAACAATGAGCAGTTCTTC
NA TRBJ1-3 NA TRBV4-1 CASSQALEGNTIYF TGCGCCAGCAGCCAAGCTCTCGAAGGAAACACCATATATTTT
TRBD1 TRBJ1-6 few TRBV10-3 CAIRGTGGVSLGSPLHF TGTGCCATCAGGGGGACAGGGGGCGTCTCGCTCGGTTCACCCCTCCACTTT
NA TRBJ1-1 NA TRBV7-2 CASRQSGRNTEAFF TGTGCCAGCAGGCAATCGGGCAGGAACACTGAAGCTTTCTTT
NA TRBJ2-3 NA TRBV29-1 CSATDQAGSDTQYF TGCAGCGCCACGGACCAGGCGGGATCAGATACGCAGTATTTT
TRBD2 TRBJ2-5 many TRBV28 CASSPGLAQETQYF TGTGCCAGCAGCCCCGGACTAGCCCAAGAGACCCAGTACTTC
NA TRBJ1-3 NA TRBV7-8 CASSLDPNTIYF TGTGCCAGCAGCTTAGATCCCAACACCATATATTTT
NA TRBJ2-3 few TRBV5-1 CASSLGTRMDTQYF TGCGCCAGCAGCTTGGGCACTAGAATGGATACGCAGTATTTT
NA TRBJ1-2 many TRBV2 CASSVTDTLDRGYTF TGTGCCAGCAGTGTGACGGACACCCTTGATAGGGGCTACACCTTC
TRBD1 TRBJ1-1 many TRBV14 CASRRTGENTEAFF TGTGCCAGCCGTAGGACAGGGGAGAACACTGAAGCTTTCTTT
NA TRBJ2-7 NA TRBV6-5 CASSYSSSRNYEQYF TGTGCCAGCAGTTACTCGAGTAGCCGGAACTACGAGCAGTACTTC
TRBD1 TRBJ2-2 NA TRBV7-2 CASSRTGNGGELFF TGTGCCAGCAGTCGGACAGGAAATGGCGGGGAGCTGTTTTTT
NA TRBJ2-2 few TRBV19 CASSVPLRQVNTGELFF TGTGCCAGTAGTGTTCCTCTTAGACAGGTGAACACCGGGGAGCTGTTTTTT
TRBD1 TRBJ2-1 few TRBV7-9 CASSLLRDRENEQFF TGTGCCAGCAGCCTTCTCCGGGACAGGGAGAATGAGCAGTTCTTC
NA TRBJ1-2 many TRBV25-1 CASSEFKHGGYTF TGTGCCAGCAGTGAATTTAAGCACGGGGGCTACACCTTC
NA TRBJ2-3 NA TRBV5-1 CASSFARIADTQYF TGCGCCAGCAGTTTCGCTCGGATCGCAGATACGCAGTATTTT
NA TRBJ1-2 many TRBV9 CASSAQNSGYTF TGTGCCAGCAGCGCACAGAATAGTGGCTACACCTTC
TRBD1 TRBJ2-5 many TRBV7-9 CASSEGDSQETQYF TGTGCCAGCAGCGAAGGGGACAGCCAAGAGACCCAGTACTTC
TRBD2 TRBJ2-7 many TRBV7-9 CASSFRGGAYEQYF TGTGCCAGCAGCTTCCGGGGGGGCGCCTACGAGCAGTACTTC
TRBD1 TRBJ1-6 many TRBV7-8 CASSLDRGSDSPLHF TGTGCCAGCAGCTTAGACAGGGGGAGTGATTCACCCCTCCACTTT
NA TRBJ2-1 NA TRBV2 CASRRGSSYNEQFF TGTGCCAGCAGGAGGGGGTCCTCCTACAATGAGCAGTTCTTC
NA TRBJ2-7 NA TRBV29-1 CSVEADPYEQYF TGCAGCGTTGAGGCTGACCCCTACGAGCAGTACTTC
NA TRBJ2-6 NA TRBV29-1 CSVEGQANVLTF TGCAGCGTTGAAGGACAGGCTAACGTCCTGACTTTC
TRBD2 TRBJ2-1 many TRBV4-2 CASSPSGDNNEQFF TGTGCCAGCAGCCCGAGCGGGGATAACAATGAGCAGTTCTTC